The clone carrying this TCR beta chain came up once. As originally analysed: Counts of nucleated cells, estimated from reference gene primer amplification, were obtained. TCRdb's table, derived via immunoSEQ multiplex PCR, lists solely in-frame clones and lacks some. V and J calls and clone size follow that table, whereas D and trimming were derived from the DNA. The table includes 150,000 to 200,000 clones, about 89% detected once. These data originate in a study of blood T cell repertoires in COVID-19. Turning to the study itself: There were acute and convalescent COVID-19 samples, and they came from the United States, Italy and Spain. Sources were T cells, B-cell-depleted T cells, or PBMCs; the material itself was cDNA or gDNA.

The length of the CDR3 is 14 residues. Germline CDR1 and CDR2: SNHLY and FYNNEI. Trimming pared 8 bases from V and 0 bases from J, leaving 13 bases between. Material for sequencing was peripheral blood. The chain couples TRBV2 to TRBJ1-1, with D possibly TRBD1 on 6 matching bases. This clonotype was obtained from a man aged 35-49 years with acute or convalescent COVID-19. The CDR3 DNA follows: TGTGCCAGCGGTAGGGGGATTATGAACACTGAAGCTTTCTTT. It yields the protein CASGRGIMNTEAFF.